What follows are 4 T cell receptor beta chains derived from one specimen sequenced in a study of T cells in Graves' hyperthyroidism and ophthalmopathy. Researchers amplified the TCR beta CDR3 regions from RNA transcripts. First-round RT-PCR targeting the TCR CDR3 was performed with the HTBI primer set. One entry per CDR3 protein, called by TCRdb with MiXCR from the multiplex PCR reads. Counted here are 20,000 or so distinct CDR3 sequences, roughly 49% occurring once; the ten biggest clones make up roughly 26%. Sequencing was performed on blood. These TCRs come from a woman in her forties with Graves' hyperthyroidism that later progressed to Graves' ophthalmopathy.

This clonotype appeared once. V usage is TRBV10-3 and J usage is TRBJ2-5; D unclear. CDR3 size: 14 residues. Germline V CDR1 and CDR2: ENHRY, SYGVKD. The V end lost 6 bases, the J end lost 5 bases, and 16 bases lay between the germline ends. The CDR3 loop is CAIRRRTESETQYF. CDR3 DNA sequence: TGTGCCATCAGGAGACGGACCGAGTCTGAGACCCAGTACTTC.

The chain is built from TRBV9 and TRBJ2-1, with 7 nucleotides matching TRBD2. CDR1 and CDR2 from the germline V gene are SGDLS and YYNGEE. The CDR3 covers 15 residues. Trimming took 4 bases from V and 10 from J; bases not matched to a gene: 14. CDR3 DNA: TGTGCCAGCAGCCCCGGAGCGGGGAGGTTGGAAGAGCAGTTCTTC. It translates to CASSPGAGRLEEQFF.

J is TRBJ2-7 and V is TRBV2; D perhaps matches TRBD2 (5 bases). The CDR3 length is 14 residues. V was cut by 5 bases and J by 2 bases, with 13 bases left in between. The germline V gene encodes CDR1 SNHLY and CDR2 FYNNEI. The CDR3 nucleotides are TGTGCCAGCAGTAGGGAGAGACGAGCCTACGAGCAGTACTTC. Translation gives CASSRERRAYEQYF.

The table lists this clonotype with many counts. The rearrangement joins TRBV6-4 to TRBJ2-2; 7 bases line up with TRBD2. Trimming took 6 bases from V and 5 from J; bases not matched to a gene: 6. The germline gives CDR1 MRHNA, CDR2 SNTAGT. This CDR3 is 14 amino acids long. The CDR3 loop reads CASRRDGGTGELFF. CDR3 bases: TGTGCCAGCAGAAGGGACGGGGGGACCGGGGAGCTGTTTTTT.